This is a list of T cell receptor beta chains from one sample in a study of Graves' ophthalmopathy and Graves' hyperthyroidism. TCRdb re-analysed the multiplex PCR reads in MiXCR, keeping a single row per CDR3 protein. This table has about 1.1 million distinct CDR3 sequences, about two fifths appearing once. The source material was peripheral blood or thyroid tissue (not recorded which). These receptors were taken from an adult man with Graves' hyperthyroidism. The CDR3 runs from the conserved cysteine through the conserved F or W. The D gene is left open where the match is weak. Where a row states a size, it is once, few, many or the class of an expanded clone; other rows omit it.

j_call,d_call,clone_size,v_call,cdr3_length,cdr3_nt,cdr3_aa
TRBJ2-2,-,many,TRBV7-6,12,TGTGCCAGCAGCTTTGGTGGCGGGGAGCTGTTTTTT,CASSFGGGELFF
TRBJ1-5,-,many,TRBV7-8,15,TGTGCCAGCAGCTCGGGGCAGCATAGCAATCAGCCCCAGCATTTT,CASSSGQHSNQPQHF
TRBJ1-2,-,few,TRBV5-1,15,TGCGCCAGCAGCCAAGTAGCAGGGATTCATGATGGCTACACCTTC,CASSQVAGIHDGYTF
TRBJ2-2,TRBD2,few,TRBV29-1,13,TGCACGGGAGGCCCTACGAACACCGGGGAGCTGTTTTTT,CTGGPTNTGELFF
TRBJ1-2,-,-,TRBV15,15,TGTGCCACCAGCAGTTCAGGGGACACTCCCTATGGCTACACCTTC,CATSSSGDTPYGYTF
TRBJ1-1,TRBD1,-,TRBV7-9,14,TGCGCCAGCAGTTTTGGGACAGGGGTCGGTGAAGCTTTCTTT,CASSFGTGVGEAFF
TRBJ2-5,-,-,TRBV2,12,TGTGCTAGCAGGTCGCGGAGGGAGACCCAGTACTTC,CASRSRRETQYF
TRBJ1-5,-,-,TRBV10-3,18,TGTGCCATCAGTGAGCCGCCCGGGGGCGGGAAGCGGGGTCAGCCCCAGCATTTT,CAISEPPGGGKRGQPQHF
TRBJ2-7,-,many,TRBV20-1,13,TGCAGTGCCCCACGACCCGAGGGCTACGAGCAGTACTTC,CSAPRPEGYEQYF
TRBJ2-7,-,-,TRBV7-2,14,TGTGCCAGCAGCCTGGGACCGGCTCCCTCGGAGCAGTACTTC,CASSLGPAPSEQYF
TRBJ1-2,-,once,TRBV15,12,TGTGCCACCAGCAGAGCGAAGGGGGGCTACACCTTC,CATSRAKGGYTF
TRBJ2-6,-,-,TRBV10-3,18,TGTGCCATCAGTGAGTTCCGGGCGAGTCTCTCTGGGGCCAACGTCCTGACTTTC,CAISEFRASLSGANVLTF
TRBJ1-2,TRBD1,many,TRBV10-3,13,TGTGCCATCTGCGGGACAGGGGGCTATGGCTACACCTTC,CAICGTGGYGYTF
TRBJ1-4,-,-,TRBV6-5,11,TGTGCCAGTAAAAAATATGAAAAACTGTTTTTT,CASKKYEKLFF
TRBJ2-6,-,-,TRBV5-6,18,TGTGCCAGCAGCTTGTTCGGCGTCGGATTCTCTGGGGCCAACGTCCTGACTTTC,CASSLFGVGFSGANVLTF
TRBJ1-5,-,many,TRBV7-2,14,TGTGCCAGCAGCCCTGACGGAACAAATCAGCCCCAGCATTTT,CASSPDGTNQPQHF
TRBJ2-5,-,few,TRBV27,16,TGTGCCAGCAGTTTCAATTCTTGGACGGAGACGGAGACCCAGTACTTC,CASSFNSWTETETQYF
TRBJ2-5,-,many,TRBV10-3,17,TGTGCCATCAGCTCTACTCAGGGCGGATCCTTGAGGGAGACCCAGTACTTC,CAISSTQGGSLRETQYF
TRBJ2-7,-,many,TRBV2,13,TGTGCCAGCGAGAATGGGGAGAACTACGAGCAGTACTTC,CASENGENYEQYF
TRBJ2-5,-,many,TRBV9,16,TGTGCCAGCAGCGTAGATTTCTTGGGGGCAGCGGAGACCCAGTACTTC,CASSVDFLGAAETQYF
TRBJ2-5,-,many,TRBV2,12,TGTGCCAGCAAGAGAGCGGAAGAGACCCAGTACTTC,CASKRAEETQYF
TRBJ2-2,TRBD2,many,TRBV6-5,16,TGTGCCAGCAGGGGGGGGGACTTAGGAAACACCGGGGAGCTGTTTTTT,CASRGGDLGNTGELFF
TRBJ2-7,-,-,TRBV27,15,TGTGCCAGCAGTTTATCGTATCACTTACTTTACGAGCAGTACTTC,CASSLSYHLLYEQYF
TRBJ2-5,TRBD1,-,TRBV20-1,14,TGCAGTGCCGCGCTTACAGGGGGCGCGGAGACCCAGTACTTC,CSAALTGGAETQYF
TRBJ2-7,TRBD1,-,TRBV7-9,13,TGTGCCAGCAGCAGGGGACAGGGCGGCAATCAGTACTTC,CASSRGQGGNQYF
TRBJ2-5,TRBD1,-,TRBV18,16,TGTGCCAGCTCAAGGACAGGGAACAAGGTCGGGGAGACCCAGTACTTC,CASSRTGNKVGETQYF